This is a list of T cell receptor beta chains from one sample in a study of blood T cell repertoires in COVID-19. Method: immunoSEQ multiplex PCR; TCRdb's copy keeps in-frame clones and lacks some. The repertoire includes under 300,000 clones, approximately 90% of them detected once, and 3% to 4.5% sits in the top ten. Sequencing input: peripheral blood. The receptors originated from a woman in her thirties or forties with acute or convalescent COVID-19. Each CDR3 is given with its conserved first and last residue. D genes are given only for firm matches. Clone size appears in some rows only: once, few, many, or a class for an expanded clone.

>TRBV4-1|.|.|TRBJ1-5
CASSQTRNQPQHF
TGCGCCAGCAGCCAGACAAGAAATCAGCCCCAGCATTTT
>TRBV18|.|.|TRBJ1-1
CASSPPPGGAGTEAFF
TGTGCCAGCTCACCACCCCCCGGGGGGGCGGGCACTGAAGCTTTCTTT
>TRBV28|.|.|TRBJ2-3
CASPPSDGGYSTDTQYF
TGTGCCAGCCCCCCTTCGGATGGAGGTTATAGCACAGATACGCAGTATTTT
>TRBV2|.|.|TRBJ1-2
CASAGSNSPNYGYTF
TGTGCCAGCGCGGGATCGAACAGCCCTAACTATGGCTACACCTTC
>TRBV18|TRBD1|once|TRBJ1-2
CASSQRQTGVADGYTF
TGTGCCAGCTCACAGAGACAGACAGGGGTGGCTGATGGCTACACCTTC
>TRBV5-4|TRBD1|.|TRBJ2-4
CASSYRDSKNIQYF
TGTGCCAGCAGCTACCGGGACAGTAAAAACATTCAGTACTTC
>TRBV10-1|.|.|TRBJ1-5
CASSDRLAGRDYQPQHF
TGCGCCAGCAGTGATCGACTGGCAGGCAGGGATTATCAGCCCCAGCATTTT
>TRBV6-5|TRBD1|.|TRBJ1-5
CATKGQGGNQPQHF
TGTGCCACCAAGGGACAGGGCGGCAATCAGCCCCAGCATTTT
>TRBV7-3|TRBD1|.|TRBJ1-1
CASSLTGQGEAFF
TGTGCCAGCAGCTTAACGGGACAGGGTGAAGCTTTCTTT
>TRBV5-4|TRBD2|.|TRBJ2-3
CASRVGLAGGTDTQYF
TGTGCCAGCAGGGTAGGACTAGCGGGAGGCACAGATACGCAGTATTTT
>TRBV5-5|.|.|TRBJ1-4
CASSRLGGYEKLFF
TGTGCCAGCAGCAGGCTCGGAGGGTACGAAAAACTGTTTTTT
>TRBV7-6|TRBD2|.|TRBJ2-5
CASSPWGGETQYF
TGTGCCAGCAGCCCCTGGGGGGGAGAGACCCAGTACTTC
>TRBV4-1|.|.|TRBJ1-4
CASSQGAPGRKLFF
TGCGCCAGCAGCCAAGGTGCTCCGGGAAGAAAACTGTTTTTT
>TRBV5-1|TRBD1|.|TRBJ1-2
CASGTGGLDYGYTF
TGCGCCAGCGGGACAGGGGGACTTGACTATGGCTACACCTTC
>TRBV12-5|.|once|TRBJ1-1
CASAIGGARDMAFF
TGTGCTAGTGCCATAGGGGGAGCTCGGGACATGGCTTTCTTT
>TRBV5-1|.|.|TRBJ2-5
CASSSSNRQETQYF
TGCGCCAGCAGCTCCTCGAATCGGCAAGAGACCCAGTACTTC
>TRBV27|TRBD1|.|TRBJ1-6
CASREIQGYSPLHF
TGTGCCAGCAGGGAAATACAGGGGTATTCACCCCTCCACTTT
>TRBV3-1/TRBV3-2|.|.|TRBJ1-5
CASSPSVGLSNQPQHF
TGTGCCAGCAGCCCATCAGTTGGCTTGAGCAATCAGCCCCAGCATTTT
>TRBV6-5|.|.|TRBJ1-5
CASSLNPEGNQPQHF
TGTGCCAGCAGTCTAAACCCGGAGGGTAATCAGCCCCAGCATTTT
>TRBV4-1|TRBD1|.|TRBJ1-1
CASSHRADRAHPMNTEAFF
TGCGCCAGCAGCCATCGGGCGGACAGGGCCCACCCTATGAACACTGAAGCTTTCTTT
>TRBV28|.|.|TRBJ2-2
CASSPSDSYTGELFF
TGTGCCAGCAGCCCTTCGGACAGCTACACCGGGGAGCTGTTTTTT
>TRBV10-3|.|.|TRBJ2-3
CAISEPKGGSTDTQYF
TGTGCCATCAGTGAGCCCAAGGGGGGGAGCACAGATACGCAGTATTTT
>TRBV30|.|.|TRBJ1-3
CAWSQSSGNTIYF
TGTGCCTGGAGTCAGTCCTCTGGAAACACCATATATTTT